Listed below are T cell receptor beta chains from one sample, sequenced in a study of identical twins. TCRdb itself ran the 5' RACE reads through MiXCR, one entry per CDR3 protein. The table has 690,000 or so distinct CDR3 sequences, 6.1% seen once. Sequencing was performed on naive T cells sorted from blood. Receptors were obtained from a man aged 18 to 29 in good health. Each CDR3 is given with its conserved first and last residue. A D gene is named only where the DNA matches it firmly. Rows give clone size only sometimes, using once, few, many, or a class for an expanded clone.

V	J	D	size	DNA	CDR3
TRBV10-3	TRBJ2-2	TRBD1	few	TGTGCCATCAGGGTCCAGGGGGCCGGGGAGCTGTTTTTT	CAIRVQGAGELFF
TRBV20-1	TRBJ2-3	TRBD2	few	TGCAGTGCTAGAGATCGTGGGCTAGCGGGAGTCGCAGATACGCAGTATTTT	CSARDRGLAGVADTQYF
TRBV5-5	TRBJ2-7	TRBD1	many	TGTGCCAGCAGCTTTCGGGACAGGGCGAGCTCCTACGAGCAGTACTTC	CASSFRDRASSYEQYF
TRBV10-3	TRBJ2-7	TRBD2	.	TGTGCCATCAGAGATCCGACTAGCGGGAGTTACGAGCAGTACTTC	CAIRDPTSGSYEQYF
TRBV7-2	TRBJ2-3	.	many	TGTGCCAGCAGCCGCCCAGTCGGAAGCACAGATACGCAGTATTTT	CASSRPVGSTDTQYF
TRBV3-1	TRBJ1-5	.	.	TGTGCCAGCAGCCAAGATTTGCTTCAGCCCCAGCATTTT	CASSQDLLQPQHF
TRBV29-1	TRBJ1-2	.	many	TGCAGCGTTGAAGATCATGGCGGTAACTATGGCTACACCTTC	CSVEDHGGNYGYTF
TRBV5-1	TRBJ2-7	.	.	TGCGCCAGCAGCTTGGGATTGCTACGGGACGAGCAGTACTTC	CASSLGLLRDEQYF
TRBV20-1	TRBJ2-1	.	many	TGCAGTGCTAGAGACCAAGCGGCTCTATCCTACAATGAGCAGTTCTTC	CSARDQAALSYNEQFF
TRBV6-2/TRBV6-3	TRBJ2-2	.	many	TGTGCCAGCAGTTACAGGGAGACCGGGGAGCTGTTTTTT	CASSYRETGELFF
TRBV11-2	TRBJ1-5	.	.	TGTGCCAGCAGCGGCCGCCAGAATCAGCCCCAGCATTTT	CASSGRQNQPQHF
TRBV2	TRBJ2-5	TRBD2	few	TGTGCCAGCAGTGTGGGGGGGAGACAGCAAGAGACCCAGTACTTC	CASSVGGRQQETQYF
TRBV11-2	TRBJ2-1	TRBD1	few	TGTGCCAGCAGCATAGACAGGGGGGGACCTAATGAGCAGTTCTTC	CASSIDRGGPNEQFF
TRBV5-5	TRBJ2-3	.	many	TGTGCCAGCAGCCAACGGGACGGAGCCACAGATACGCAGTATTTT	CASSQRDGATDTQYF
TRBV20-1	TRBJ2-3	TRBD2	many	TGCAGTGCGGCCGGGCGCGGGGGGGCAGATACGCAGTATTTT	CSAAGRGGADTQYF
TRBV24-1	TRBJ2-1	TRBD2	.	TGTGCCTCTCTAGCGGGATTGCAGTTCTTC	CASLAGLQFF
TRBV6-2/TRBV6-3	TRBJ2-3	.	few	TGTGCCAGCACCACGATGAGTAGCACAGATACGCAGTATTTT	CASTTMSSTDTQYF
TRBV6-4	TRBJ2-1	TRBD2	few	TGTGCCAGCAGTGAATCGGCTAGCGGGAGGTTATACAATGAGCAGTTCTTC	CASSESASGRLYNEQFF
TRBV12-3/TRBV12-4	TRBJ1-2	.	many	TGTGCCAGCAGTCCAAAGGTGATCTACACCTTC	CASSPKVIYTF
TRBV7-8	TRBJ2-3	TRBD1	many	TGTGCCAGCAGCTTCGGACAGGACACAGATACGCAGTATTTT	CASSFGQDTDTQYF
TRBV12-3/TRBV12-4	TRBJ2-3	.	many	TGTGCCAGCAGTCCCCGGGGGTCCCGAAATACGCAGTATTTT	CASSPRGSRNTQYF
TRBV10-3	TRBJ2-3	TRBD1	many	TGTGGGATCAAGACAGGGGGCACAGATACGCAGTATTTT	CGIKTGGTDTQYF
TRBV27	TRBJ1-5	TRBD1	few	TGTGCCAGCAGTACGACGGGACAGAGCAATCAGCCCCAGCATTTT	CASSTTGQSNQPQHF
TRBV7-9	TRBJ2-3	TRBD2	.	TGTGCCAGCAGCCTAAGGATCCTAGCGGGAAGGGCAGATGCGCAGTATTTT	CASSLRILAGRADAQYF
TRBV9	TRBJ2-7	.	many	TGTGCCAGCAGCCTCAGGGAGATACCCTACGAGCAGTACTTC	CASSLREIPYEQYF
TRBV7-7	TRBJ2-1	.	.	TGTGCCAGCAGCACCGCGGGGAATGAGCAGTTCTTC	CASSTAGNEQFF
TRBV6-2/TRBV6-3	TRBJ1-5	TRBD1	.	TGTGCCAGCAGGGTTCCGGGACAGGGGAATCAGCCCCAGCATTTT	CASRVPGQGNQPQHF
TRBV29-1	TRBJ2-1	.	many	TGCAGCGTTGAGCGGCTAGCAGCCTACAATGAGCAGTTCTTC	CSVERLAAYNEQFF
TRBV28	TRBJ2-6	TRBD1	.	TGTGCCAACAGGGGTGCTGGGGCCAACGTCCTGACTTTC	CANRGAGANVLTF
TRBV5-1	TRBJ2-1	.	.	TGCGCCAGCAGCTCCTGGGACAATGAGCAGTTCTTC	CASSSWDNEQFF
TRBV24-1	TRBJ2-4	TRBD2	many	TGTGCCACCAGTGACCCGACTAGCGGGAGTTATAGAAACATTCAGTACTTC	CATSDPTSGSYRNIQYF